The source of this TCR beta chain is a study of blood T cell repertoires in COVID-19. There are a few counts of this clone. Method: immunoSEQ multiplex PCR; TCRdb's copy keeps in-frame clones and lacks some. The sample shows about 98,000 clones, 87% of them seen only once. Germline loops: CDR1 LGHDT, CDR2 YNNKEL (reference sequence). Trimming shortened V by 1 base and J by 3 bases, and 10 bases separated the two germline ends. The CDR3 runs to 16 residues. This receptor was obtained from a man between 65 and 85 years old with acute or convalescent COVID-19. The sample comprised peripheral blood. The chain couples TRBV3-1 (or the pseudogene TRBV3-2) to TRBJ2-6; D remains unclear. The CDR3 here is CASSQGLLDGANVLTF. DNA of the CDR3: TGTGCCAGCAGCCAAGGCCTCCTAGATGGGGCCAACGTCCTGACTTTC.